This TCR beta chain was sequenced during a study of T cell responses to AZD1222 COVID-19 vaccine. Whole-study findings and limits: Most donors were white British and more were female, and clonal diversity was possibly underestimated. All repertoire sampling was performed exclusively after the peak T cell response. With two AZD1222 doses given, Spike-specific TCR breadth and depth both rose. Regions 160-218 and 743-854 dominated among vaccine-associated CD4 TCRs spanning spike.

With regard to this clone: The antigen is not known.

Germline-derived CDR1 and CDR2 are MNHEY and SVGAGI. CDR3 size: 13 residues. V was pared by 8 bases and J by 4 bases, with 13 bases between. Generated by immunoSEQ multiplex PCR, the TCRdb table keeps only in-frame clones and is missing some. Altogether around 220,000 clones are present, around 94% being singletons, with the ten largest covering 1.7%. The chain links TRBV6-5 to TRBJ2-3, with D perhaps being TRBD1 or TRBD2 (6 bases each). Sequencing used peripheral blood, obtained 28 days after the second dose of the MenACWY control vaccine. This clonotype was sampled from an adult who received the MenACWY meningococcal vaccine as a control. This chain's CDR3 is CASGPRGADTQYF. CDR3 DNA sequence: TGTGCCAGCGGCCCAAGGGGGGCAGATACGCAGTATTTT.